A single count supports the clone carrying this TCR beta chain. CD45RO-negative cells were positively selected for CCR7, leaving out terminally differentiated effector memory CD45RA+ cells. The data originate from a study of shared clonotypes between healthy human individuals. Study background: Each donor's CD4 naive and CD4 memory cells filled three plates apiece, CD8 naive two, and CD8 memory one.

Each cell subset's genomic DNA was divided evenly among several immunoSEQ plates. Clones were read by immunoSEQ multiplex PCR, and TCRdb kept only the in-frame ones, dropping some. The sample has about 820,000 clones; 80% to 95% are singletons. Germline CDR1 is SGHRS and CDR2 is YFSETQ. V lost 4 bases and J 1 base, leaving 12 bases between the germline ends. This CDR3 has 14 amino acids. The chain is built from TRBV5-1 and TRBJ2-7; D may match TRBD1 or TRBD2 (5 bases each). This clonotype was sampled from a man in his thirties or forties in good health. The sequenced sample was naive CD8+ T cells sorted from blood. CDR3 DNA: TGCGCCAGCAGCATCCGGGACGGGTCCTACGAGCAGTACTTC. This codes for CASSIRDGSYEQYF. The full variable domain, in which reference TRBV5-1 and TRBJ2-7 provide the parts outside the CDR3, is KAGVTQTPRYLIKTRGQQVTLSCSPISGHRSVSWYQQTPGQGLQFLFEYFSETQRNKGNFPGRFSGRQFSNSRSEMNVSTLELGDSALYLCASSIRDGSYEQYFGPGTRLTVT.